This T cell receptor (beta chain) was documented in a study of tumor-infiltrating lymphocytes in glioblastoma multiforme. Multiple V-beta primers and a C-beta primer amplified TCRB from RNA. TCRdb processed the multiplex PCR reads anew with MiXCR; each CDR3 protein has one entry. The sample yields tens of thousands of distinct CDR3 sequences, 50% to 75% seen once. In germline, CDR1 is ENHRY, CDR2 SYGVKD. The CDR3 runs to 19 residues. V gave up 10 bases and J gave up 4 bases; unmatched junction bases: 25. This receptor was obtained from a male donor with glioblastoma. The sequenced sample consisted of brain tumor tissue. This rearrangement joins TRBV10-3 to TRBJ2-3; 8 bases map to TRBD2. The CDR3 protein is CATWTAPGLVGGLPDTQYF. CDR3 sequence (DNA): TGTGCCACATGGACTGCACCGGGACTAGTGGGAGGGCTCCCAGATACGCAGTATTTT.